Below are 26 T cell receptor beta chains sequenced from a single sample in a study of blood T cell repertoires in COVID-19. Here immunoSEQ multiplex PCR was the method, and the copy in TCRdb shows in-frame clones only, minus some. Among roughly 280,000 clones, approximately 82% were seen once, and the ten largest hold about 4.5%. The source material was peripheral blood. The source of these receptors is a man aged 60 to 69 who had recovered from COVID-19.

The CDR3 DNA reads TGTGCCAGCAGCTTTGGGGGCGTGAATGAGCAGTTCTTC. Its protein product is CASSFGGVNEQFF. V is TRBV11-2 and J is TRBJ2-1; maybe TRBD1 (6 bases). The CDR3 spans 13 residues. Germline V lookup: CDR1 SGHAT, CDR2 FQNNGV. V was pared by 3 bases and J by 7 bases, with 10 bases between.

The CDR3 spells CASRRASGGSPLHF. The CDR3 DNA reads TGTGCCAGCAGAAGGGCCTCCGGGGGTTCACCCCTCCACTTT. The V call is TRBV2, the J call TRBJ1-6, with D maybe TRBD1 (5 bases). The CDR3 consists of 14 residues. Trimming pared 6 bases from V and 9 bases from J, leaving 15 bases between. Germline CDR1 reads SNHLY; CDR2 reads FYNNEI.

This clone appeared a few times. The chain uses TRBV12-3 or TRBV12-4 and TRBJ1-5, with D possibly TRBD1 on 5 matching bases. This CDR3 has 13 residues. V was shortened by 7 bases and J by 3 bases, with 10 bases between the two germline ends. Here the CDR3 DNA reads TGTGCCAGCAAAAGCAGGGACAATCAGCCCCAGCATTTT. This sequence encodes CASKSRDNQPQHF.

This rearrangement joins TRBV9 to TRBJ2-1, with a tentative D call TRBD2 (5 bases). The CDR3 has 14 residues. Between the trimmed V and J ends, which lost 4 bases and 7 bases, there was a span of 15 bases. Germline lookup yields CDR1 SGDLS and CDR2 YYNGEE. This CDR3 reads CASSPEDLANEQFF. The CDR3 bases are TGTGCCAGCAGCCCAGAAGACCTAGCAAATGAGCAGTTCTTC.

The rearrangement joins TRBV6-5 to TRBJ1-2, with unresolved D. The ends were cut back, 5 bases at V and 2 bases at J, with 15 bases in the middle. CDR1 MNHEY and CDR2 SVGAGI come from the germline V gene. The CDR3 is 15 amino acids. CDR3 in amino acids: CASSRTAGRNYGYTF. Here the CDR3 DNA reads TGTGCCAGCAGTCGGACGGCCGGGAGGAACTATGGCTACACCTTC.

This clone was detected only once. The V and J genes are TRBV9 and TRBJ2-5, with 8 bases that match TRBD2. Germline CDR1 and CDR2: SGDLS and YYNGEE. V shed 4 bases, J shed 4 bases, and the junction held 12 bases outside the gene matches. The CDR3 runs 16 residues. The DNA for the CDR3 is TGTGCCAGCAGCCTCTCTAACGGGGGGGCACTAGAGACCCAGTACTTC. It is translated as CASSLSNGGALETQYF.

This chain joins TRBV28 and TRBJ2-7; TRBD2 might be the D (5 bases). CDR1 MDHEN and CDR2 SYDVKM come from the germline V gene. The CDR3 totals 13 residues. Trimming removed 10 bases from V and 2 bases from J, with 15 bases in between. CDR3 coding DNA: TGTGCCACCACACCCGGGAAAACCTACGAGCAGTACTTC. This translates into CATTPGKTYEQYF.

The chain links TRBV6-5 to TRBJ2-7; the match to TRBD2 covers 12 bases. The V segment lost 10 bases and the J segment 4 bases; nucleotides outside the gene matches: 5. Germline values: CDR1 MNHEY, CDR2 SVGAGI. The CDR3 loop spans 13 amino acids. The DNA of the CDR3 is TGTGCCACCAAGACTAGCGGGAGTTACGAGCAGTACTTC. Its translation: CATKTSGSYEQYF.

V is TRBV14 and J is TRBJ2-7, with 9 bases matching TRBD1. This CDR3 comprises 17 residues. Germline CDR1 SGHDN, CDR2 FVKESK. J was trimmed by 0 bases and V by 4 bases; bases with no gene match: 10. In nucleotides, the CDR3 is TGTGCCAGCAGCCGAATTGGGGGACAGGGTAGCTCCTACGAGCAGTACTTC. Encoded protein: CASSRIGGQGSSYEQYF.

The chain has TRBV6-5 and TRBJ1-2; the match to TRBD1 covers 8 bases. The CDR3 totals 13 residues. Germline-derived CDR1 and CDR2 are MNHEY and SVGAGI. After removal of 7 bases from V and 14 bases from J, the junction contained 15 bases not matched to a gene. The CDR3 sequence is CASKSGGPPPGTF. In DNA, the CDR3 is TGTGCCAGCAAATCAGGGGGCCCCCCCCCGGGTACCTTC.

The rearrangement uses TRBV6-5 and TRBJ1-1, with D possibly TRBD1 on 6 matching bases. Germline CDR1 MNHEY, CDR2 SVGAGI. The CDR3 totals 14 residues. V gave up 7 bases and J gave up 0 bases, with 12 bases separating them. CDR3 nucleotides: TGTGCCAGCATGAGCAGGGGTTTGAACACTGAAGCTTTCTTT. Translating gives CASMSRGLNTEAFF.

The V and J genes are TRBV5-1 and TRBJ2-7, with 7 bases aligning to TRBD1. The germline CDR1 and CDR2 sequences are SGHRS and YFSETQ. This CDR3 comprises 14 residues. V trimming: 5 bases; J trimming: 2 bases; junction bases outside the gene matches: 7. This CDR3 reads CASSEQGPAYEQYF. The CDR3 DNA follows: TGCGCCAGCAGTGAACAGGGGCCCGCCTACGAGCAGTACTTC.

The table lists this clone with a few counts. The CDR3 loop reads CASQKAGTKNIQYF. The CDR3 coding sequence is TGTGCCAGCCAAAAAGCAGGGACCAAAAACATTCAGTACTTC. The genes are TRBV11-2 and TRBJ2-4, with D perhaps TRBD1 (5 bases). The V and J ends lost 8 bases and 2 bases respectively, with 13 bases between them. The CDR3 runs to 14 residues. Germline CDR1 is SGHAT and CDR2 is FQNNGV.

In its sample, this clone was seen once. The chain couples TRBV28 to TRBJ1-2, with 8 bases matching TRBD1. V was pared by 4 bases and J by 2 bases, with 3 bases of the junction left unmatched. CDR1 MDHEN and CDR2 SYDVKM come from the germline V gene. The CDR3 loop spans 14 amino acids. The CDR3: CASSYRDRNYGYTF. The CDR3 bases are TGTGCCAGCAGTTACCGGGACAGGAACTATGGCTACACCTTC.

The chain carries TRBV24-1 and TRBJ1-6, with no clear D. V lost 2 bases, J lost 9 bases, and 16 bases lay in between. Germline loops: CDR1 KGHDR, CDR2 SFDVKD. This CDR3 contains 16 residues. CDR3 loop: CATSDYGRRRGSPLHF. The CDR3 DNA follows: TGTGCCACCAGTGATTATGGACGTCGACGGGGTTCACCCCTCCACTTT.

This sequence joins TRBV11-2 and TRBJ2-1; tentatively, D is TRBD2 (6 bases). V was trimmed by 1 base and J by 7 bases, leaving 11 bases between them. CDR3 size: 14 residues. Germline CDR1 SGHAT, CDR2 FQNNGV. The CDR3 coding sequence is TGTGCCAGCAGCTTAGCGGGGAGGTTGAATGAGCAGTTCTTC. Residues: CASSLAGRLNEQFF.

There are a few counts of this clone. J is TRBJ2-3 and V is TRBV5-1, with a tentative D call TRBD2 (6 bases). This CDR3 spans 13 amino acids. V lost 4 bases and J 1 base, leaving 7 bases between the germline ends. Germline V gene data show CDR1 as SGHRS and CDR2 as YFSETQ. The CDR3 region is CASSPGGTDTQYF. Written as DNA, the CDR3 is TGCGCCAGCAGCCCGGGGGGCACAGATACGCAGTATTTT.

The chain employs TRBV19 and TRBJ1-2, with 9 bases that match TRBD1. Germline loops: CDR1 LNHDA, CDR2 SQIVND (reference sequence). The V and J ends lost 3 bases and 11 bases, in that order; junction bases with no gene match: 7. The CDR3 has 13 residues. The CDR3 is CASSMGGTGIYTF. The CDR3 region has the DNA TGTGCCAGTAGTATGGGCGGGACAGGGATTTACACCTTC.

This clone came up a few times. This chain connects TRBV5-6 to TRBJ2-1, with D tentatively TRBD2 (6 bases). The CDR3 is made up of 16 amino acids. Per germline, CDR1 SGHDT and CDR2 YYEEEE. V lost 0 bases and J 7 bases, leaving 17 bases between the germline ends. CDR3 sequence reads: CASSLVGWAGRNEQFF. The CDR3 nucleotides are TGTGCCAGCAGCTTGGTGGGATGGGCAGGGAGGAATGAGCAGTTCTTC.

The chain employs TRBV12-3 or TRBV12-4 and TRBJ1-5; 7 positions agree with TRBD1. With V trimmed by 5 bases and J by 2 bases, 0 bases remained unmatched. CDR3 size: 13 residues. The CDR3 spells CASSTGGNQPQHF. In DNA, the CDR3 is TGTGCCAGCAGTACAGGGGGCAATCAGCCCCAGCATTTT.

V usage is TRBV10-2 and J usage is TRBJ2-5; TRBD2 aligns across 8 bases. The junction had 3 bases not matched to a gene; V was cut back by 4 bases and J by 5 bases. Germline V gene data show CDR1 as WSHSY and CDR2 as SAAADI. CDR3 length: 13 amino acids. The CDR3: CASSATSAETQYF. CDR3 DNA sequence: TGCGCCAGCAGTGCGACTAGCGCGGAGACCCAGTACTTC.

This clone was seen more than once but under ten times. This chain connects TRBV11-2 to TRBJ2-2; D perhaps matches TRBD2 (6 bases). The CDR3 has 15 amino acids. Trimming removed 3 bases from V and 0 bases from J, with 8 bases in between. Germline V gene lookup returns CDR1 SGHAT and CDR2 FQNNGV. The CDR3 nucleotides read TGTGCCAGCAGCTTGCGGGGTTCGAACACCGGGGAGCTGTTTTTT. Encoded protein: CASSLRGSNTGELFF.

This chain uses TRBV19 with TRBJ1-4; D is perhaps TRBD1 (5 bases). The germline V gene encodes CDR1 LNHDA and CDR2 SQIVND (reference sequence). Trimming removed 5 bases at V and 8 bases at J, with 15 bases between. The CDR3 has 14 residues. The CDR3 DNA follows: TGTGCCAGTAGTCCGGGGTACCGGGGGGAAAAACTGTTTTTT. Protein product: CASSPGYRGEKLFF.

The V call is TRBV27, the J call TRBJ1-5; the D gene is possibly TRBD1 (5 bases). Trimming removed 5 bases from V and 11 bases from J, with 16 bases in between. The CDR3 totals 13 residues. CDR1 MNHEY and CDR2 SMNVEV come from the germline V gene (reference sequence). This chain's CDR3 is CASSLGEATTQHF. The CDR3 nucleotides read TGTGCCAGCAGTCTGGGGGAGGCTACGACCCAGCATTTT.

This clone has a handful of counts. The chain is built from TRBV19 and TRBJ1-1; D is perhaps TRBD1 (6 bases). The CDR3 is made up of 15 amino acids. Germline lookup yields CDR1 LNHDA and CDR2 SQIVND (reference sequence). V lost 2 bases to trimming and J lost 2 bases, with 12 bases between them. This CDR3 is CASSIRQAKNTEAFF. As DNA, the CDR3 is TGTGCCAGTAGTATAAGACAGGCAAAAAACACTGAAGCTTTCTTT.

As for this clone: The same CDR3 arises from other DNA sequences in this sample as well. Here the CDR3 DNA reads TGTGCCAGCAGTTACTCAGGCAGGGGAGAGACCCAGTACTTC. Protein sequence: CASSYSGRGETQYF. V and J are TRBV6-5 and TRBJ2-5, with a tentative D call TRBD1 (6 bases). The V gene's germline CDR1 is MNHEY and CDR2 SVGAGI. This CDR3 is built from 14 residues. Trimming cost V 0 bases and J 4 bases, with 9 bases left between them.